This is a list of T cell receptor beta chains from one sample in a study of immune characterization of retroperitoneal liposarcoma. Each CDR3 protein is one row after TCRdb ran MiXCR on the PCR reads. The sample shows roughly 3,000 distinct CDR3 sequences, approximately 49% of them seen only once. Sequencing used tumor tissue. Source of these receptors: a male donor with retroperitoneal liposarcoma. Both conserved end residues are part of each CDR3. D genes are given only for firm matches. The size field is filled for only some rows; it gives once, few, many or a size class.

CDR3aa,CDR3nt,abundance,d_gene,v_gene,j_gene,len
CASRFTGQITDTQYF,TGTGCCAGCCGTTTCACGGGACAGATCACAGATACGCAGTATTTT,NA,TRBD1,TRBV6-1,TRBJ2-3,15
CASSLTRDFRYNEQYF,TGTGCCAGCAGCCTAACCCGGGACTTCCGCTACAATGAGCAGTACTTC,medium-sized,NA,TRBV11-2,TRBJ2-7,16
CASSLVGQGNSPLHF,TGTGCCAGCAGCTTAGTCGGTCAGGGGAATTCACCCCTCCACTTT,NA,NA,TRBV7-6,TRBJ1-6,15
CAISERDQETQYF,TGTGCCATCAGTGAGAGGGACCAAGAGACCCAGTACTTC,NA,NA,TRBV10-3,TRBJ2-5,13
CASKDIAGRETQYF,TGCGCCAGCAAGGATATAGCGGGAAGAGAGACCCAGTACTTC,NA,TRBD2,TRBV10-2,TRBJ2-5,14
CASSQHRGYETQYF,TGCGCCAGCAGCCAACACAGGGGTTATGAGACCCAGTACTTC,NA,TRBD1,TRBV4-3,TRBJ2-5,14
CASSTGPYEQYF,TGTGCCAGCAGTACGGGACCTTACGAGCAGTACTTC,NA,NA,TRBV27,TRBJ2-7,12
CASSLADIGGNEKLFF,TGTGCCAGCAGCTTAGCAGATATCGGGGGAAATGAAAAACTGTTTTTT,NA,NA,TRBV7-8,TRBJ1-4,16
CASSYVRNQETQYF,TGTGCCAGCAGTTATGTCCGGAACCAAGAGACCCAGTACTTC,NA,NA,TRBV6-8,TRBJ2-5,14
CARSLGGRSSYNEQYF,TGTGCCCGCAGTTTAGGGGGGCGGAGCTCCTACAATGAGCAGTACTTC,NA,NA,TRBV12-3/TRBV12-4,TRBJ2-7,16
CASSPGLAGHGSSYNEQFF,TGTGCCAGCAGCCCAGGACTAGCGGGACATGGAAGCTCCTACAATGAGCAGTTCTTC,NA,TRBD2,TRBV11-3,TRBJ2-1,19
CASSYRDQETQYF,TGTGCCAGCAGCTACAGGGATCAGGAGACCCAGTACTTC,NA,NA,TRBV6-5,TRBJ2-5,13
CASSSQYEQYF,TGTGCCAGCAGTTCTCAGTACGAGCAGTACTTC,NA,NA,TRBV6-5,TRBJ2-7,11